This entry is about one T cell receptor beta chain. The antigen is undetermined. These data are taken from a study of PD-1 blockade in classical Hodgkin lymphoma. Study background: Patients in the cohort were put on intravenous nivolumab, 3 mg/kg every 2 weeks.

Measured with immunoSEQ multiplex PCR; TCRdb has only the in-frame clones, and not every one. The sample lists 90,000 to 95,000 clones; 89% were seen once. Autologous stem cell transplantation was followed by relapse in every patient, and brentuximab vedotin exposure varied. Relapsed/refractory classical Hodgkin lymphoma patients had complete, partial or progressive responses. Trimming left V 0 bases short and J 0 bases short, with 6 bases between. This CDR3 contains 15 residues. In germline, CDR1 is SGHVS, CDR2 FNYEAQ. The study, taken as a whole, reports: Newly diagnosed patients had baseline TCR diversity that was reportedly lower than that of healthy donors.

Sequencing used peripheral blood mononuclear cells (PBMCs), obtained before the second cycle of nivolumab. The V call is TRBV7-6, the J call TRBJ1-3; D gene uncertain. This TCR was recovered from a human donor with classical Hodgkin lymphoma. This CDR3 is CASSLAPSSGNTIYF. CDR3 in DNA: TGTGCCAGCAGCTTAGCGCCGAGCTCTGGAAACACCATATATTTT.